The clone carrying this T cell receptor (beta chain) was detected only a few times. Its antigen is unidentified. The V gene's germline CDR1 is KGHSH and CDR2 LQKENI. The CDR3 spans 16 residues. V dropped 6 bases and J dropped 6 bases, with 21 bases sitting between them. The sample is drawn from a study of T-cell reconstitution after alpha-beta-depleted transplantation in children. Whole-study results and caveats: Where some patients showed high TCRbeta diversity at day 60, it came from recipient T cells and thymic progenitors that had survived. One year after transplant, T-cell counts and diversity came mostly from newly produced T cells.

Using unique molecular identifiers, the investigators prepared the TCRbeta library. Via MiXCR, TCRdb re-called the PCR reads, giving one row per CDR3 protein. The table lists around 700,000 distinct CDR3 sequences, less than 15% of them singletons. The chain combines TRBV18 with TRBJ2-1; D perhaps matches TRBD2 (6 bases). This sequence originates from a girl aged 2-10 years with congenital amegakaryocytic thrombocytopenia, due to receive a stem cell transplant. The sample consisted of PBMCs, taken before TCRalphabeta/CD19-depleted stem cell transplant. The CDR3, as DNA: TGTGCCAGCTCGCCCCTAAATCTCTGGGAGGCCAATGAGCAGTTCTTC. As protein: CASSPLNLWEANEQFF. The full variable domain, rest sourced from reference TRBV18 and TRBJ2-1, is NAGVMQNPRHLVRRRGQEARLRCSPMKGHSHVYWYRQLPEEGLKFMVYLQKENIIDESGMPKERFSAEFPKEGPSILRIQQVVRGDSAAYFCASSPLNLWEANEQFFGPGTRLTVL.